What follows describes a single T cell receptor (beta chain). The antigen is unknown. The sample is drawn from a study of CD8 T cells in Susac syndrome. At the level of the study: Among the Susac syndrome patients sequenced, over 5 had active disease and under 10 were in remission.

RNA, at 0.5 to 1 ug, was reverse transcribed with random hexamers. The TCR beta CDR3 was amplified by immunoSEQ multiplex PCR across 54 Vbeta, 13 Jbeta. TCRdb analysed the immunoSEQ multiplex PCR reads with MiXCR anew, one entry per CDR3 protein. This sample has about 140,000 distinct CDR3 sequences; more than 85% occur once, and the top ten carry 0.14%. Regarding the study as a whole: The CD4+ T cell repertoires in Susac syndrome were not clonally expanded.

The V end was cut by 3 bases, the J end by 6 bases, with 12 bases between. The V gene's germline CDR1 is DFQATT and CDR2 SNEGSKA (reference sequence). CDR3 length: 13 amino acids. The chain joins TRBV20-1 to TRBJ2-1, with D perhaps TRBD2 (5 bases). Sample: CD4+ T cells from PBMCs. This clonotype was sampled from a human donor with Susac syndrome. DNA for the CDR3: TGCAGTGCTAGTCGGGGAAGAGTCAATGAGCAGTTCTTC. This codes for CSASRGRVNEQFF.